A single sample is the source of the 30 T cell receptor beta chains below, sequenced in a study of PD-1 blockade in classical Hodgkin lymphoma. Clones were read by immunoSEQ multiplex PCR, and TCRdb kept only the in-frame ones, dropping some. In the table there are fewer than 50,000 clones, 88% of which are singletons. Autologous stem cell transplantation was followed by relapse in every patient, and brentuximab vedotin exposure varied. The sequenced sample was peripheral blood mononuclear cells (PBMCs), obtained at baseline. The receptors were gathered from a human donor with classical Hodgkin lymphoma.

J is TRBJ2-7 and V is TRBV5-6; 12 nucleotides match TRBD2. After removal of 0 bases from V and 5 bases from J, the junction contained 0 bases not matched to a gene. Germline V gene sequence: CDR1 SGHDT, CDR2 YYEEEE. This CDR3 has 14 amino acids. The CDR3, as DNA: TGTGCCAGCAGCTTGGGACTAGCGGGGGACGAGCAGTACTTC. It yields the protein CASSLGLAGDEQYF.

The chain recombines TRBV7-8 with TRBJ2-7, with TRBD1 matching 9 bases. The germline V gene encodes CDR1 SGHVS and CDR2 FQNEAQ. The CDR3 is 14 amino acids. Losses at the gene ends were 2 bases for V and 3 bases for J; bases not matched to a gene: 2. CDR3 protein: CASSLKGQGYEQYF. The CDR3 DNA reads TGTGCCAGCAGCTTAAAGGGACAGGGCTACGAGCAGTACTTC.

This clone appeared a single time. This chain uses TRBV12-5 with TRBJ2-5; D is undetermined. The germline V gene encodes CDR1 LGHNT and CDR2 FRNRAP. V was shortened by 6 bases and J by 4 bases, with 12 bases between the two germline ends. This CDR3 is built from 13 residues. CDR3 region: CASGPTGRETQYF. DNA for the CDR3: TGTGCTAGTGGCCCAACGGGTCGAGAGACCCAGTACTTC. The variable domain in full, with the rest retrieved from reference TRBV12-5 and TRBJ2-5, is DARVTQTPRHKVTEMGQEVTMRCQPILGHNTVFWYRQTMMQGLELLAYFRNRAPLDDSGMPKDRFSAEMPDATLATLKIQPSEPRDSAVYFCASGPTGRETQYFGPGTRLLVL.

CDR3 nucleotides: TGCGCCAGCAGCGTAGGGGGCAGGGTTGAAAAACTGTTTTTT. Its protein product is CASSVGGRVEKLFF. The chain uses TRBV5-1 and TRBJ1-4, with 7 nucleotides matching TRBD1. Per the germline V gene, CDR1 is SGHRS and CDR2 is YFSETQ. The CDR3 runs 14 residues. The V segment lost 4 bases and the J segment 7 bases; nucleotides outside the gene matches: 7.

The chain couples TRBV9 to TRBJ2-2; 7 nucleotides align to TRBD2. The CDR3 sequence is 13 residues long. The germline V gene encodes CDR1 SGDLS and CDR2 YYNGEE. V dropped 3 bases and J dropped 6; count of bases not matched to a gene: 2. The CDR3 spells CASSAGGAGELFF. The CDR3 nucleotides read TGTGCCAGCAGCGCTGGGGGGGCCGGGGAGCTGTTTTTT. Based on the CDR3 plus reference TRBV9 and TRBJ2-2, the full variable domain is DSGVTQTPKHLITATGQRVTLRCSPRSGDLSVYWYQQSLDQGLQFLIQYYNGEERAKGNILERFSAQQFPDLHSELNLSSLELGDSALYFCASSAGGAGELFFGEGSRLTVL.

There are a few counts of this clone. CDR3 bases: TGCGCCAGCAGCCAACCCGACAGGGATCCCACCGGGGAGCTGTTTTTT. This encodes CASSQPDRDPTGELFF. The rearrangement joins TRBV4-1 to TRBJ2-2; TRBD1 agrees at 7 bases. The germline CDR1 and CDR2 sequences are MGHRA and YSYEKL. CDR3 size: 16 residues. The V gene end was trimmed by 2 bases and the J gene end by 4 bases; junction bases not matched to a gene: 7.

This chain's CDR3 is CASSGLDNEQFF. In DNA, the CDR3 is TGTGCCAGCTCGGGACTAGACAATGAGCAGTTCTTC. This chain joins TRBV2 and TRBJ2-1, with 8 bases fitting TRBD2. Germline lookup yields CDR1 SNHLY and CDR2 FYNNEI. V lost 8 bases, J lost 5 bases, and 2 bases stayed unmatched. This CDR3 has 12 amino acids.

There are a few counts of this clone. DNA for the CDR3: TGTGCCAGCAGTTTATACTACGAGCAGTACTTC. The encoded protein is CASSLYYEQYF. The genes are TRBV28 and TRBJ2-7; D gene ambiguous. The CDR3 consists of 11 residues. Deletions cut 1 base from V and 3 bases from J, with 1 base between. CDR1 MDHEN and CDR2 SYDVKM come from the germline V gene.

V usage is TRBV27 and J usage is TRBJ1-2; D possibly corresponds to TRBD1 (6 bases). Germline CDR1 and CDR2: MNHEY and SMNVEV (reference sequence). The CDR3 extends over 14 amino acids. V lost 2 bases and J 5 bases, leaving 12 bases between the germline ends. DNA for the CDR3: TGTGCCAGCAGTTTAGGCCGGACAGTTTATGGCTACACCTTC. Protein: CASSLGRTVYGYTF.

The chain carries TRBV5-4 and TRBJ1-2; D is uncertain. Germline V gene sequence: CDR1 SGHNT, CDR2 YYREEE (reference sequence). The V end lost 5 bases, the J end lost 3 bases, and 20 bases lay between the germline ends. This CDR3 is built from 16 residues. Here the CDR3 reads CASRPFGQPGDYGYTF. The CDR3 region has the DNA TGTGCCAGCAGACCTTTCGGGCAGCCGGGTGACTATGGCTACACCTTC.

This chain joins TRBV27 and TRBJ2-7; D may be TRBD1 (5 bases). Germline CDR1 and CDR2: MNHEY and SMNVEV (reference sequence). V shed 4 bases and J shed 3 bases, with 16 bases lying between them. The CDR3 contains 15 residues. In DNA, the CDR3 is TGTGCCAGCAGTTCCCCAATGTCCAGGGTCTACGAGCAGTACTTC. This translates into CASSSPMSRVYEQYF.

J is TRBJ2-1 and V is TRBV2; D is unclear. The V end was cut by 8 bases, the J end by 5 bases, with 10 bases between. This CDR3 is built from 12 residues. Germline values: CDR1 SNHLY, CDR2 FYNNEI. DNA of the CDR3: TGTGCCAGCCCAAGCCCCCACAATGAGCAGTTCTTC. Its translation: CASPSPHNEQFF.

CDR3 in amino acids: CASSRRDRQETQYF. The CDR3 DNA follows: TGTGCCAGCAGCCGACGGGACAGACAAGAGACCCAGTACTTC. This chain uses TRBV7-9 with TRBJ2-5, with TRBD1 matching over 7 bases. This CDR3 is built from 14 residues. The junction had 5 bases not matched to a gene; V was cut back by 5 bases and J by 2 bases. CDR1 SEHNR and CDR2 FQNEAQ come from the germline V gene (reference sequence).

The rearrangement joins TRBV10-1 to TRBJ2-1; a weak D match, TRBD1 (5 bases). Trimming removed 5 bases from V and 1 base from J, with 9 bases in between. The CDR3 has 14 residues. Looked up from germline, CDR1 is WNHNN and CDR2 is SYGVQD (reference sequence). Written as DNA, the CDR3 is TGCGCCAGCAGTCAGGGTATATCCTACAATGAGCAGTTCTTC. Its protein product is CASSQGISYNEQFF.

The rearrangement joins TRBV25-1 to TRBJ2-7; the D gene is possibly TRBD1 (5 bases). This CDR3 spans 13 amino acids. The V and J ends lost 2 bases and 6 bases respectively, with 11 bases between them. The germline V gene encodes CDR1 MGHDK and CDR2 SYGVNS. CDR3 residues: CASSELPGPEQYF. The CDR3 nucleotides read TGTGCCAGCAGTGAACTACCAGGGCCCGAGCAGTACTTC.

The gene calls are TRBV27 and TRBJ2-3; 12 nucleotides line up with TRBD2. Germline V gives CDR1 MNHEY, CDR2 SMNVEV (reference sequence). The length of the CDR3 is 16 residues. J gave up 2 bases and V 6 bases, and 6 bases lay outside the gene matches. In DNA form, the CDR3 reads TGTGCCAGCAGGATCTCTAGCGGGAGGGCCACAGATACGCAGTATTTT. Its translation: CASRISSGRATDTQYF.

The count of this clone is one. This rearrangement joins TRBV7-9 to TRBJ1-4, with D perhaps TRBD1 (5 bases). Trimming shortened V by 5 bases and J by 3 bases, and 16 bases separated the two germline ends. The length of the CDR3 is 16 residues. Germline V CDR1 and CDR2: SEHNR, FQNEAQ (reference sequence). In DNA, the CDR3 is TGTGCCAGCAGCCAACCCGGCGACAGACCTAATGAAAAACTGTTTTTT. This sequence encodes CASSQPGDRPNEKLFF.

The rearrangement uses TRBV6-5 and TRBJ2-5; TRBD1 matches 10 bases. Germline V gene lookup returns CDR1 MNHEY and CDR2 SVGAGI. The CDR3 is 14 residues long. The J segment lost 2 bases and the V segment lost 4 bases, leaving 1 base of the junction unmatched. The CDR3 DNA reads as TGTGCCAGCAGTTGGGGACAGGGGCAAGAGACCCAGTACTTC. Translation: CASSWGQGQETQYF.

The V and J genes are TRBV18 and TRBJ2-2, with 7 bases fitting TRBD2. V lost 3 bases and J lost 4; bases outside the gene matches: 8. Germline lookup yields CDR1 KGHSH and CDR2 LQKENI. The CDR3 covers 16 residues. The chain's CDR3 is CASSPGGSSVTGELFF. The CDR3 DNA reads as TGTGCCAGCTCACCGGGAGGGTCTTCGGTCACCGGGGAGCTGTTTTTT.

The gene calls are TRBV9 and TRBJ2-3; TRBD2 matches at 15 bases. CDR1 is SGDLS and CDR2 is YYNGEE in the germline V gene. Trimming took 0 bases from V and 1 from J; bases not matched to a gene: 9. There are 20 residues in the CDR3. In nucleotides, the CDR3 is TGTGCCAGCAGCGTAGGCCGGGGGACTAGCGGGAGGTCTGGCACAGATACGCAGTATTTT. It yields the protein CASSVGRGTSGRSGTDTQYF.

V usage is TRBV5-1 and J usage is TRBJ1-5; no clear D gene. The CDR3 covers 13 residues. V was shortened by 6 bases and J by 5 bases, with 12 bases between the two germline ends. CDR1 is SGHRS and CDR2 is YFSETQ in the germline V gene. The CDR3 DNA follows: TGCGCCAGCAATGAGGGTCACCATCAGCCCCAGCATTTT. Residues: CASNEGHHQPQHF.

In its sample, this clone was seen a few times. The chain employs TRBV27 and TRBJ2-1, with TRBD2 matching 8 bases. Germline values: CDR1 MNHEY, CDR2 SMNVEV (reference sequence). V shed 2 bases, J shed 0 bases, and the junction held 3 bases outside the gene matches. CDR3 length: 16 amino acids. For the CDR3, the DNA is TGTGCCAGCAGTTTAAGGCGGGGGGTCTCCTACAATGAGCAGTTCTTC. Translation: CASSLRRGVSYNEQFF.

This rearrangement joins TRBV28 to TRBJ1-5; D may be TRBD1 (5 bases). The CDR3 extends over 15 amino acids. Trimming took 7 bases from V and 6 from J, leaving 19 bases between them. Per the germline V gene, CDR1 is MDHEN and CDR2 is SYDVKM. The CDR3 DNA reads as TGTGCCAGCAAGGCCGGGACTCAGGAGGCTCAGCCCCAGCATTTT. Translated: CASKAGTQEAQPQHF.

The chain employs TRBV6-4 and TRBJ2-3; 9 bases map to TRBD2. Trimming took 5 bases from V and 1 from J; bases not matched to a gene: 4. CDR1 MRHNA and CDR2 SNTAGT come from the germline V gene. The CDR3 is made up of 15 amino acids. The CDR3 reads CASSSAGGGTDTQYF. The CDR3, as DNA: TGTGCCAGCAGTTCAGCGGGAGGAGGCACAGATACGCAGTATTTT.

This chain's CDR3 is CASSPEDRVGNQPQHF. The CDR3 bases are TGCGCCAGCAGCCCGGAGGACAGGGTGGGCAATCAGCCCCAGCATTTT. The chain carries TRBV4-1 and TRBJ1-5; 8 bases align to TRBD1. Germline CDR1 and CDR2: MGHRA and YSYEKL. V trimming: 4 bases; J trimming: 2 bases; junction bases outside the gene matches: 7. The CDR3 is 16 amino acids.

The chain combines TRBV28 with TRBJ2-1; no firm D call. V lost 4 bases and J 6 bases, leaving 7 bases between the germline ends. The CDR3 has 12 residues. Germline values: CDR1 MDHEN, CDR2 SYDVKM. The DNA for the CDR3 is TGTGCCAGCAGTTCGGCCTTCAATGAGCAGTTCTTC. This encodes CASSSAFNEQFF.

The V and J genes are TRBV6-1 and TRBJ1-6, with 8 bases aligning to TRBD1. CDR1 is MNHNS and CDR2 is SASEGT in the germline V gene. The J segment lost 14 bases and the V segment lost 3 bases, leaving 6 bases of the junction unmatched. CDR3 length: 13 residues. The CDR3, as DNA: TGTGCCAGCAGTGATCTGACAGGGGTCACCCTCCACTTT. Translating gives CASSDLTGVTLHF.

This sequence joins TRBV9 and TRBJ2-3; perhaps TRBD2 as D (5 bases). The germline V gene has CDR1 SGDLS and CDR2 YYNGEE. The CDR3 is 13 amino acids. V was pared by 0 bases and J by 6 bases, with 8 bases between. The CDR3 DNA reads as TGTGCCAGCAGCGTAGTCGGGATCGATACGCAGTATTTT. It specifies CASSVVGIDTQYF.

The V gene is TRBV4-1, the J gene TRBJ2-7; no clear D. Germline assignment: CDR1 MGHRA and CDR2 YSYEKL. The CDR3 runs to 15 residues. V was shortened by 0 bases and J by 5 bases, with 14 bases between the two germline ends. CDR3 amino acids: CASSQDFIRRNEQYF. CDR3 in DNA: TGCGCCAGCAGCCAAGATTTCATCAGAAGAAACGAGCAGTACTTC.

This chain joins TRBV29-1 and TRBJ1-2, with 7 bases matching TRBD1. The CDR3 length is 11 residues. J gave up 8 bases and V 6 bases, and 6 bases lay outside the gene matches. Germline CDR1 and CDR2: SQVTM and ANQGSEA. The CDR3 spells CSVRQGNGYTF. CDR3 bases: TGCAGCGTGAGACAGGGTAACGGCTACACCTTC.